This section outlines one T cell receptor (beta chain) sequence together with its context. Its antigen is not known. The treatment denotes: around 19 received Ad26.COV2.S at low or high dose, single or two shots; 5 received placebo; per-sample allocation not given. Following the first vaccine or placebo injection, samples were taken on day 63. The study used a vaccine consisting of an Ad26 vector that expressed Wuhan-strain SARS-CoV-2 spike. CDR1 and CDR2 from the germline V gene are DFQATT and SNEGSKA (reference sequence). This CDR3 contains 13 residues. V was cut by 3 bases and J by 0 bases, with 8 bases left in between. TCRdb's table, derived via immunoSEQ multiplex PCR, lists solely in-frame clones and lacks some. The table lists some 640,000 clones, more than 80% of them singletons. The data stem from a study of Ad26.COV2.S vaccination and SARS-CoV-2 variants. Notes on the study in general: Placebo recipients had lower spike-specific TCR breadth than vaccine recipients.

The J gene is TRBJ2-5, the V gene TRBV20-1; TRBD2 is a possible D gene (6 bases). The sequenced sample was peripheral blood, obtained in a trial of Ad26.COV2.S vaccine versus placebo. The clonotype originates from a person aged 18-65 years who received the Ad26.COV2.S COVID-19 vaccine or a placebo. The DNA for the CDR3 is TGCAGTGCTAGTGGGGACTACCAAGAGACCCAGTACTTC. Encoded protein: CSASGDYQETQYF.